This passage covers 17 T cell receptor beta chains from one sample sequenced in a study of T-cell reconstitution after alpha-beta-depleted transplantation in children. The authors prepared the TCRbeta library with unique molecular identifiers. TCRdb redid the calling of the PCR reads with MiXCR, one entry per CDR3 protein. The table lists 550,000 to 800,000 distinct CDR3 sequences, around 13% of them singletons. The sequencing here drew on PBMCs, taken before TCRalphabeta/CD19-depleted stem cell transplant. These receptors came from a girl aged 2-15 years with congenital amegakaryocytic thrombocytopenia, due to receive a stem cell transplant.

Details on this clonotype: A much larger clone differs from this one at a single base, so this may be a read error. V and J are TRBV12-3 or TRBV12-4 and TRBJ2-5; D is ambiguous. V dropped 3 bases and J dropped 5 bases, with 10 bases sitting between them. The CDR3 consists of 13 residues. The CDR3, as DNA: TGTGCCAGCAGTTTTGGGGTTAGGGAGACCCAGTACTTC. It codes for CASSFGVRETQYF.

This clonotype was observed a handful of times. The J gene is TRBJ2-3, the V gene TRBV7-9; no clear D gene. CDR1 is SEHNR and CDR2 is FQNEAQ in the germline V gene (reference sequence). V lost 7 bases to trimming and J lost 2 bases, with 10 bases between them. CDR3 length equals 13 residues. The CDR3 DNA reads as TGTGCCAGCAACTCCGACCTCACAGATACGCAGTATTTT. Protein: CASNSDLTDTQYF.

This clonotype was observed a few times. J is TRBJ2-1 and V is TRBV29-1, with D perhaps matching TRBD2 (6 bases). The CDR3 extends over 18 amino acids. V shed 0 bases and J shed 3 bases, with 21 bases lying between them. Looked up from germline, CDR1 is SQVTM and CDR2 is ANQGSEA. CDR3 loop: CSVEDGGRQARYYNEQFF. The DNA for the CDR3 is TGCAGCGTTGAAGACGGGGGAAGGCAAGCGCGGTACTACAATGAGCAGTTCTTC.

This clonotype was counted many times. The rearrangement links TRBV25-1 to TRBJ1-4; D is possibly TRBD1 (5 bases). CDR3 size: 12 residues. Germline assignment: CDR1 MGHDK and CDR2 SYGVNS. Deletions cut 3 bases from V and 7 bases from J, with 6 bases between. In nucleotides, the CDR3 is TGTGCCAGCAGTGATGGGGGTGAAAAACTGTTTTTT. Amino acid sequence: CASSDGGEKLFF.

This clonotype was seen only a few times. This chain links TRBV20-1 with TRBJ1-6, with TRBD1 as a possible D gene (6 bases). CDR3 size: 14 residues. The germline CDR1 and CDR2 sequences are DFQATT and SNEGSKA (reference sequence). V was clipped by 3 bases and J by 7 bases, with 13 bases between them. CDR3 protein: CSASPGVGNSPLHF. In nucleotides, the CDR3 is TGCAGTGCTAGCCCAGGGGTGGGAAATTCACCCCTCCACTTT.

In this sample, this clonotype turned up many times. This rearrangement joins TRBV2 to TRBJ2-1; D possibly corresponds to TRBD2 (5 bases). Germline CDR1 and CDR2: SNHLY and FYNNEI. This CDR3 region has 14 residues. V shed 4 bases and J shed 3 bases, with 10 bases lying between them. The CDR3 protein is CASSVSGLYNEQFF. Written as DNA, the CDR3 is TGTGCCAGCAGTGTCAGCGGACTCTACAATGAGCAGTTCTTC.

Remarks on this clonotype: A single base separates this from a much larger clone, so it may be a read error. As the CDR3 is not closed by the conserved phenylalanine or tryptophan, this likely results from a read error. The rearrangement links TRBV12-3 or TRBV12-4 to TRBJ2-3; unclear D gene. This CDR3 comprises 12 residues. V was shortened by 6 bases and J by 5 bases, with 9 bases between the two germline ends. The CDR3 DNA reads TGTGCCAGCAGCTTCTGGGGAGATACGCAGTATTTG. Its translation is CASSFWGDTQYL.

This clonotype was seen at least ten times. The rearrangement links TRBV7-6 to TRBJ2-1; no firm D call. Germline V CDR1 and CDR2: SGHVS, FNYEAQ. Trimming took off 1 base at V and 0 bases at J, with 16 bases between the two ends. This CDR3 is 18 amino acids long. The chain's CDR3 is CASSLEGSLTFSYNEQFF. In DNA, the CDR3 is TGTGCCAGCAGCTTAGAGGGCAGCCTTACATTCTCCTACAATGAGCAGTTCTTC.

In the case of this clonotype: This may come from a read error, since a much larger clone is one base off. The CDR3 sequence: CASSLGRMANYGYTF. DNA of the CDR3: TGTGCCAGCAGCTTGGGTCGGATGGCCAACTATGGCTACACCTTC. The gene calls are TRBV5-6 and TRBJ1-2; D remains ambiguous. Germline values: CDR1 SGHDT, CDR2 YYEEEE. The CDR3 loop spans 15 amino acids. With 0 bases removed from V and 2 bases from J, the gap between germline ends came to 11 bases.

Ten or more counts support this clonotype. The chain employs TRBV10-3 and TRBJ2-7; 10 nucleotides match TRBD1. The ends lost 9 bases at V and 1 base at J; junction bases unmatched: 6. The CDR3 extends over 14 amino acids. Germline V gives CDR1 ENHRY, CDR2 SYGVKD. The CDR3 bases are TGTGCCATGAAACCGGGACAGGGGTCCTACGAGCAGTACTTC. Translated, it gives CAMKPGQGSYEQYF.

The table lists this clonotype with many counts. V is TRBV11-3 and J is TRBJ2-2, with no clear D. Germline values: CDR1 SGHNT, CDR2 YENEEA. Trimming took off 4 bases at V and 4 bases at J, with 10 bases between the two ends. CDR3 length: 14 residues. The CDR3 nucleotides are TGTGCCAGCAGCTCAACAAGGGCCACCGGGGAGCTGTTTTTT. This encodes CASSSTRATGELFF.

This clonotype has ten or more counts. This chain uses TRBV27 with TRBJ2-7; D gene unclear. Trimming removed 5 bases at V and 2 bases at J, with 10 bases between. CDR3 length: 13 amino acids. Looked up from germline, CDR1 is MNHEY and CDR2 is SMNVEV (reference sequence). The CDR3 DNA is TGTGCCAGCAGTATCGGTTCTACCTACGAGCAGTACTTC. Translation: CASSIGSTYEQYF.

This clonotype was found many times. The chain couples TRBV15 to TRBJ2-2; TRBD2 matches at 7 bases. V shed 0 bases, J shed 6 bases, and the junction held 10 bases outside the gene matches. The CDR3 runs to 17 residues. CDR1 and CDR2 from the germline V gene are LNHNV and YYDKDF (reference sequence). CDR3 region: CATSRDTSAVIAGELFF. Here the CDR3 DNA reads TGTGCCACCAGCAGAGACACTAGCGCAGTCATTGCCGGGGAGCTGTTTTTT.

J is TRBJ2-1 and V is TRBV9, with 7 bases lining up with TRBD2. Germline CDR1 SGDLS, CDR2 YYNGEE. CDR3 size: 17 residues. V shed 0 bases and J 0 bases; nucleotides not matched to a gene: 6. This CDR3 is CASSVDWGGSSYNEQFF. Written as DNA, the CDR3 is TGTGCCAGCAGCGTAGATTGGGGGGGTAGCTCCTACAATGAGCAGTTCTTC.

This clonotype was observed a few times. The chain links TRBV3-1 to TRBJ2-1; no reliable D call. V dropped 5 bases and J dropped 9 bases, with 14 bases sitting between them. This CDR3 contains 13 residues. Germline CDR1 LGHDT, CDR2 YNNKEL (reference sequence). CDR3 amino acids: CASSEVYFGEQFF. DNA for the CDR3: TGTGCCAGCAGCGAGGTGTATTTTGGTGAGCAGTTCTTC.

This clonotype was seen at least ten times. V is TRBV7-6 and J is TRBJ2-1; D is possibly TRBD2 (6 bases). Trimming cost V 1 base and J 4 bases, with 14 bases left between them. The CDR3 has 16 residues. Germline-derived CDR1 and CDR2 are SGHVS and FNYEAQ. The CDR3 DNA reads as TGTGCCAGCAGCTTAGGAGTCGGGGGAGATTACAATGAGCAGTTCTTC. Translation gives CASSLGVGGDYNEQFF.

This clonotype was picked up a small number of times. V is TRBV7-2 and J is TRBJ2-7; weak D call: TRBD2 (5 bases). The CDR3 covers 14 residues. V shed 0 bases and J shed 5 bases, with 11 bases lying between them. Germline CDR1 and CDR2: SGHTA and FQGNSA. CDR3 in amino acids: CASSLAGALHEQYF. The CDR3 nucleotides are TGTGCCAGCAGCTTAGCGGGAGCTCTCCACGAGCAGTACTTC.